Each of the 24 T cell receptor beta chains below was sequenced from the same sample in a study of OX40 agonist ivuxolimab in advanced cancers. Profiled with immunoSEQ multiplex PCR; TCRdb holds only in-frame clones, not every one. The table has some 85,000 clones, roughly 87% seen once. Material: CD4+ or CD8+ T cells sorted from blood, obtained in a trial of the OX40 agonist ivuxolimab. Every receptor here comes from an adult with an advanced solid tumor such as melanoma, head and neck, liver or kidney cancer.

This chain links TRBV9 with TRBJ1-2, with D unresolved. The germline V gene has CDR1 SGDLS and CDR2 YYNGEE. V lost 1 base and J 3 bases, leaving 16 bases between the germline ends. The CDR3 is made up of 16 amino acids. The CDR3 bases are TGTGCCAGCAGCGTAACGGCAGTTGGGTCCTACTATGGCTACACCTTC. Its translation: CASSVTAVGSYYGYTF.

This chain links TRBV6-6 with TRBJ1-3, with 7 positions matching TRBD1. Trimming took 7 bases from V and 0 from J; bases not matched to a gene: 9. Germline V lookup: CDR1 MNHNY, CDR2 SVGAGI (reference sequence). This CDR3 has 16 amino acids. CDR3 protein: CASKSRGQASGNTIYF. The CDR3 coding sequence is TGTGCCAGCAAGTCCCGCGGACAGGCCTCTGGAAACACCATATATTTT.

This chain connects TRBV27 to TRBJ2-7; D is possibly TRBD1 (5 bases). Germline CDR1 and CDR2: MNHEY and SMNVEV (reference sequence). The V and J ends lost 4 bases and 5 bases respectively, with 15 bases between them. The CDR3 spans 14 residues. CDR3 nucleotide sequence: TGTGCCAGCAGTTCCAAGGGGTATTTGGACGAGCAGTACTTC. It is translated as CASSSKGYLDEQYF.

The CDR3 region has the DNA TGTGCCAGCTCACCCGGGACTAGCCTACAATACGAGCAGTACTTC. Protein product: CASSPGTSLQYEQYF. The chain is built from TRBV18 and TRBJ2-7, with 9 bases aligning to TRBD2. This CDR3 spans 15 amino acids. V lost 3 bases, J lost 4 bases, and 7 bases stayed unmatched. Germline-derived CDR1 and CDR2 are KGHSH and LQKENI.

The rearrangement links TRBV4-3 to TRBJ2-6; D ambiguous. CDR3 size: 17 residues. The germline V gene encodes CDR1 LGHNA and CDR2 YSLEER. V was trimmed by 2 bases and J by 0 bases, leaving 11 bases between them. The chain's CDR3 is CASSQSPPSSGANVLTF. In DNA, the CDR3 is TGCGCCAGCAGCCAATCTCCCCCCAGCTCTGGGGCCAACGTCCTGACTTTC.

The J gene is TRBJ1-1, the V gene TRBV12-5; possibly TRBD1 for D (5 bases). Germline assignment: CDR1 LGHNT and CDR2 FRNRAP. V was shortened by 5 bases and J by 8 bases, with 15 bases between the two germline ends. The CDR3 is 13 amino acids. The CDR3 is CASGPQGRVEAFF. CDR3 nucleotides: TGTGCTAGTGGTCCTCAGGGCAGGGTAGAAGCTTTCTTT.

This chain links TRBV5-1 with TRBJ2-5, with 9 bases fitting TRBD2. CDR3 length equals 14 residues. Germline assignment: CDR1 SGHRS and CDR2 YFSETQ. V trimming: 7 bases; J trimming: 5 bases; junction bases outside the gene matches: 9. CDR3 region: CASSVSGSSETQYF. CDR3 bases: TGCGCCAGCTCGGTTAGCGGGAGTTCGGAGACCCAGTACTTC. Supplemented by reference TRBV5-1 and TRBJ2-5, the full variable domain reads KAGVTQTPRYLIKTRGQQVTLSCSPISGHRSVSWYQQTPGQGLQFLFEYFSETQRNKGNFPGRFSGRQFSNSRSEMNVSTLELGDSALYLCASSVSGSSETQYFGPGTRLLVL.

The genes are TRBV6-5 and TRBJ1-1; D is ambiguous. Germline CDR1 is MNHEY and CDR2 is SVGAGI. The CDR3 totals 15 residues. Deletions cut 8 bases from V and 7 bases from J, with 23 bases between. The CDR3 nucleotides are TGTGCCAGCCCCTTGTGTCGGCAAAATTCTATTGAAGCTTTCTTT. This translates into CASPLCRQNSIEAFF.

The J gene is TRBJ2-3, the V gene TRBV19; the D gene is possibly TRBD2 (6 bases). Trimming took 4 bases from V and 0 from J, leaving 14 bases between them. Germline lookup yields CDR1 LNHDA and CDR2 SQIVND (reference sequence). The CDR3 spans 16 residues. CDR3 residues: CASSNERATSTDTQYF. The CDR3 nucleotides read TGTGCCAGTAGTAACGAGCGGGCGACCAGCACAGATACGCAGTATTTT. The full variable domain, with the rest looked up from reference TRBV19 and TRBJ2-3, is DGGITQSPKYLFRKEGQNVTLSCEQNLNHDAMYWYRQDPGQGLRLIYYSQIVNDFQKGDIAEGYSVSREKKESFPLTVTSAQKNPTAFYLCASSNERATSTDTQYFGPGTRLTVL.

The chain couples TRBV5-1 to TRBJ2-1; the match to TRBD1 covers 7 bases. Per the germline V gene, CDR1 is SGHRS and CDR2 is YFSETQ. V shed 0 bases, J shed 5 bases, and the junction held 5 bases outside the gene matches. The CDR3 runs 15 residues. The CDR3 loop is CASSLAVGGHNEQFF. Here the CDR3 DNA reads TGCGCCAGCAGCTTGGCCGTAGGGGGCCACAATGAGCAGTTCTTC.

The chain combines TRBV5-4 with TRBJ2-7; a weak D match, TRBD1 (5 bases). CDR1 and CDR2 (germline): SGHNT, YYREEE (reference sequence). The CDR3 covers 13 residues. The V end was cut by 2 bases, the J end by 4 bases, with 10 bases between. In DNA form, the CDR3 reads TGTGCCAGCAGCTTAGACAGACGTTACGAGCAGTACTTC. It specifies CASSLDRRYEQYF.

This clone showed up just once. This chain joins TRBV2 and TRBJ2-7; 7 nucleotides line up with TRBD1. The CDR3 extends over 13 amino acids. Germline V CDR1 and CDR2: SNHLY, FYNNEI. The J segment lost 3 bases and the V segment lost 6 bases, leaving 5 bases of the junction unmatched. DNA of the CDR3: TGTGCCAGCAGCACCGGGACAGTCTACGAGCAGTACTTC. Amino acids: CASSTGTVYEQYF.

The chain carries TRBV14 and TRBJ2-7; no clear D. Germline CDR1 SGHDN, CDR2 FVKESK. This CDR3 is 14 amino acids long. Trimming took 0 bases from V and 7 from J, leaving 13 bases between them. The DNA of the CDR3 is TGTGCCAGCAGCCAAGACTTCTCAGGCCCTGAGCAGTACTTC. Amino acid sequence: CASSQDFSGPEQYF.

This chain uses TRBV7-9 with TRBJ2-7, with D possibly matching TRBD1 (5 bases). Trimming stripped 1 base from V and 6 bases from J, with 7 bases between. This CDR3 has 12 residues. CDR1 and CDR2 from the germline V gene are SEHNR and FQNEAQ (reference sequence). The CDR3 region is CASSLGQTEQYF. CDR3 nucleotide sequence: TGTGCCAGCAGCTTAGGACAGACCGAGCAGTACTTC.

The chain uses TRBV6-5 and TRBJ2-7; no clear D. Deletions cut 6 bases from V and 0 bases from J, with 12 bases between. Germline loops: CDR1 MNHEY, CDR2 SVGAGI. This CDR3 spans 14 amino acids. Written as DNA, the CDR3 is TGTGCCAGCAGCCTAAACAGCAACTCCTACGAGCAGTACTTC. Encoded protein: CASSLNSNSYEQYF.

The chain combines TRBV5-8 with TRBJ2-7; 11 nucleotides align to TRBD2. This CDR3 has 17 residues. V lost 4 bases to trimming and J lost 3 bases; unmatched junction nucleotides: 12. Germline values: CDR1 SGHTS, CDR2 YDEGEE. The CDR3 reads CASSRMASGRPVYEQYF. DNA of the CDR3: TGTGCCAGCAGCCGGATGGCTAGCGGGAGGCCGGTCTACGAGCAGTACTTC.

This chain uses TRBV25-1 with TRBJ2-3; 9 bases fit TRBD1. Trimming took 7 bases from V and 4 from J; bases not matched to a gene: 18. The V gene's germline CDR1 is MGHDK and CDR2 SYGVNS. The CDR3 runs 18 residues. CDR3 sequence (DNA): TGTGCCAGCACCCTACCACCCGGGACAGGGTTGGAGGCAGATACGCAGTATTTT. Protein: CASTLPPGTGLEADTQYF.

The CDR3, as DNA: TGTGCCAGCAGATTGACAGGGGTAGGGCTCCCTGGGGCCAACGTCCTGACTTTC. Residues: CASRLTGVGLPGANVLTF. This rearrangement joins TRBV28 to TRBJ2-6; 8 positions match TRBD1. The length of the CDR3 is 18 residues. Per the germline V gene, CDR1 is MDHEN and CDR2 is SYDVKM. Unmatched junction bases numbered 12, after V lost 6 bases and J lost 2 bases.

The chain couples TRBV7-2 to TRBJ2-1; 13 bases map to TRBD2. The J segment lost 10 bases and the V segment lost 3 bases, leaving 6 bases of the junction unmatched. The CDR3 length is 15 residues. The germline gives CDR1 SGHTA, CDR2 FQGNSA. CDR3 in amino acids: CASSLEKLAGGEQFF. Here the CDR3 DNA reads TGTGCCAGCAGCTTGGAGAAACTAGCGGGAGGGGAGCAGTTCTTC.

The J gene is TRBJ2-7, the V gene TRBV7-6; D possibly corresponds to TRBD2 (7 bases). Germline loops: CDR1 SGHVS, CDR2 FNYEAQ. The V end lost 4 bases, the J end lost 5 bases, and 21 bases lay between the germline ends. CDR3 length: 16 residues. CDR3 sequence: CASSWGGRGAGDEQYF. The CDR3 DNA reads as TGTGCCAGCAGCTGGGGGGGGCGAGGAGCCGGGGACGAGCAGTACTTC.

The chain links TRBV6-5 to TRBJ1-5, with TRBD1 identical over 7 bases. CDR3 size: 13 residues. Germline V lookup: CDR1 MNHEY, CDR2 SVGAGI. V lost 6 bases, J lost 3 bases, and 2 bases stayed unmatched. The CDR3 nucleotides are TGTGCCAGCAGGGGACAGAACAATCAGCCCCAGCATTTT. It specifies CASRGQNNQPQHF.

The chain recombines TRBV10-2 with TRBJ1-2, with D possibly TRBD1 on 5 matching bases. Trimming took 6 bases from V and 6 from J, leaving 14 bases between them. Germline CDR1 and CDR2: WSHSY and SAAADI. The CDR3 has 13 residues. The chain's CDR3 is CASSLADKNGYTF. Written as DNA, the CDR3 is TGCGCCAGCAGCCTCGCGGACAAGAATGGCTACACCTTC.

The chain uses TRBV5-1 and TRBJ2-5; possibly TRBD1 for D (5 bases). The CDR3 extends over 15 amino acids. The V end was cut by 4 bases, the J end by 2 bases, with 15 bases between. Germline CDR1 SGHRS, CDR2 YFSETQ. In DNA, the CDR3 is TGCGCCAGCAGCCCCGGAGCGACAGCACAAGAGACCCAGTACTTC. Protein sequence: CASSPGATAQETQYF.

This rearrangement joins TRBV11-2 to TRBJ2-5; possible D gene TRBD1, 5 bases. The CDR3 is made up of 13 amino acids. V lost 3 bases and J 5 bases, leaving 10 bases between the germline ends. CDR1 and CDR2 from the germline V gene are SGHAT and FQNNGV. The CDR3 loop reads CASSLGPEETQYF. As DNA, the CDR3 is TGTGCCAGCAGCTTGGGGCCCGAGGAGACCCAGTACTTC.